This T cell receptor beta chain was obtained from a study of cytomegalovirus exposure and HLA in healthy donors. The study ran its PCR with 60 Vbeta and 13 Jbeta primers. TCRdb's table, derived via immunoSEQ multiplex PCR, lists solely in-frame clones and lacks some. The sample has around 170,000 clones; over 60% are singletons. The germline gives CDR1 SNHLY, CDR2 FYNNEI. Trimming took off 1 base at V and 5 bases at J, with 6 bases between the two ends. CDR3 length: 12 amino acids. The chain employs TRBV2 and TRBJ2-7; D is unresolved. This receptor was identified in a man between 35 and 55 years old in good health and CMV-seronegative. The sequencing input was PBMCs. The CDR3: CASSEVLDEQYF. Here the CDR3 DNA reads TGTGCCAGCAGTGAAGTGTTAGACGAGCAGTACTTC.